The present entry profiles one TCR beta chain with its context. Its specificity is not known. J gave up 9 bases and V 5 bases, and 4 bases lay outside the gene matches. The CDR3 is made up of 14 amino acids. CDR1 MNHEY and CDR2 SMNVEV come from the germline V gene (reference sequence). The source of the sample is a study of radiation and T cells in renal cell carcinoma. Study-wide context: Nephrectomy followed 15 Gy stereotactic body radiation by 4 weeks. General study findings and limits: Baseline intratumoral clonotype presence is unknown without pretreatment biopsies.

Time point reported: blood 2 weeks post-SBRT. Indicated treatment: 15 Gy SBRT to primary tumor, nephrectomy 4 weeks later. Using immunoSEQ multiplex PCR, the repertoire was profiled, and TCRdb retains in-frame clones only, with some absent. The repertoire holds 70,000 or so clones, with more than 75% as singletons. The sample consisted of blood, taken from a patient whose treatment included radiotherapy and nephrectomy. The V gene is TRBV27, the J gene TRBJ2-5; 15 nucleotides agree with TRBD2. The TCR comes from a man in his 60s with renal cell carcinoma. The CDR3 region has the DNA TGTGCCAGCAGTCCCGGGACTAGCGGGAGGTCCCAGTACTTC. Translation: CASSPGTSGRSQYF.